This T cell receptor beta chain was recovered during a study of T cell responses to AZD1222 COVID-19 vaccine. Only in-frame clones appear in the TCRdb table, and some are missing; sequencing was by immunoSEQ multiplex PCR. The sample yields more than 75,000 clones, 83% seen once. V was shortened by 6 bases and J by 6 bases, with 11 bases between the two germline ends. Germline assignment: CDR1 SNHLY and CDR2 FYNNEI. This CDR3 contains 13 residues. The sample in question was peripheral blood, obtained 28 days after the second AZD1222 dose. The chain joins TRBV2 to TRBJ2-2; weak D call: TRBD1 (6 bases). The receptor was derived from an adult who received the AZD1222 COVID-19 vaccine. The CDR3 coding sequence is TGTGCCAGCAGCGAACAGGGTTCCGGGGAGCTGTTTTTT. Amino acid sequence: CASSEQGSGELFF.